This entry lists 31 T cell receptor beta chains sequenced from one sample in a study of shared clonotypes between healthy human individuals. Here immunoSEQ multiplex PCR was the method, and the copy in TCRdb shows in-frame clones only, minus some. Seen here are just over 2,000,000 clones, 95% observed once, and the top ten hold 0.1% to 0.15%. The sample was naive CD4+ T cells sorted from blood. The subset denotes: CD45RA+ positively selected. The receptor source for this set is a man aged 18 to 30 in good health.

The rearrangement links TRBV6-5 to TRBJ2-7; 10 positions agree with TRBD1. Germline V lookup: CDR1 MNHEY, CDR2 SVGAGI. CDR3 length: 16 amino acids. J gave up 2 bases and V 0 bases, and 4 bases lay outside the gene matches. DNA of the CDR3: TGTGCCAGCAGTTACTCAGGGACAGGGGCGCCCTACGAGCAGTACTTC. Translating it yields CASSYSGTGAPYEQYF.

The chain employs TRBV5-4 and TRBJ2-7; TRBD2 aligns across 7 bases. J was trimmed by 2 bases and V by 4 bases; bases with no gene match: 12. The V gene's germline CDR1 is SGHNT and CDR2 YYREEE (reference sequence). The CDR3 is 16 residues long. CDR3 sequence (DNA): TGTGCCAGCAGCAAGACCCCCGGGACTATGGCCTACGAGCAGTACTTC. It specifies CASSKTPGTMAYEQYF.

V is TRBV18 and J is TRBJ2-1; D remains ambiguous. CDR1 is KGHSH and CDR2 is LQKENI in the germline V gene. CDR3 length: 13 residues. The ends were cut back, 2 bases at V and 6 bases at J, with 8 bases in the middle. CDR3 in amino acids: CASSPGLRNEQFF. DNA for the CDR3: TGTGCCAGCTCACCAGGGCTTCGCAATGAGCAGTTCTTC.

V and J are TRBV7-2 and TRBJ2-1; a weak D match, TRBD2 (5 bases). V was cut by 6 bases and J by 12 bases, with 15 bases left in between. This CDR3 is 12 amino acids long. Per germline, CDR1 SGHTA and CDR2 FQGNSA. This CDR3 reads CASSATRAVQFF. CDR3 nucleotide sequence: TGTGCCAGCAGTGCAACTAGAGCCGTGCAGTTCTTC.

This chain links TRBV5-5 with TRBJ2-4; D unresolved. CDR1 SGHKS and CDR2 YYEKEE come from the germline V gene (reference sequence). Trimming removed 0 bases at V and 6 bases at J, with 16 bases between. CDR3 length equals 16 residues. The CDR3 nucleotides are TGTGCCAGCAGCTTGGAAGTCGGAACCAGACGAAACATTCAGTACTTC. Residues: CASSLEVGTRRNIQYF.

This clone was counted only a few times. The rearrangement links TRBV27 to TRBJ1-6; D might be TRBD1 (6 bases). With 8 bases removed from V and 7 bases from J, the gap between germline ends came to 15 bases. The CDR3 runs 14 residues. Per the germline V gene, CDR1 is MNHEY and CDR2 is SMNVEV (reference sequence). The CDR3 loop is CASSGTYGNSPLHF. The CDR3 coding sequence is TGTGCCAGCTCAGGGACATATGGAAATTCACCCCTCCACTTT.

The chain employs TRBV18 and TRBJ2-5; D call uncertain. Trimming shortened V by 4 bases and J by 3 bases, and 6 bases separated the two germline ends. Per the germline V gene, CDR1 is KGHSH and CDR2 is LQKENI. The CDR3 is 12 residues long. CDR3 loop: CASSRLKETQYF. CDR3 DNA sequence: TGTGCCAGCTCACGACTGAAAGAGACCCAGTACTTC.

The V and J genes are TRBV6-1 and TRBJ1-1; D possibly corresponds to TRBD1 (6 bases). This CDR3 is built from 15 residues. Trimming took off 4 bases at V and 4 bases at J, with 16 bases between the two ends. Germline CDR1 reads MNHNS; CDR2 reads SASEGT. The CDR3 coding sequence is TGTGCCAGCAGTGCGTGGGGGAGGGGGGGCACTGAAGCTTTCTTT. Encoded protein: CASSAWGRGGTEAFF.

With respect to this clone: This specimen includes other DNA sequences encoding the same CDR3. The chain recombines TRBV6-5 with TRBJ2-7; 7 nucleotides line up with TRBD1. The CDR3 spans 14 residues. CDR1 and CDR2 from the germline V gene are MNHEY and SVGAGI. With 5 bases clipped from V and 2 bases from J, the junction kept 6 bases outside the gene matches. In DNA form, the CDR3 reads TGTGCCAGCAGTACAAGACAGGGAACCTACGAGCAGTACTTC. This translates into CASSTRQGTYEQYF.

The rearrangement joins TRBV19 to TRBJ2-7; no definite D call. Per the germline V gene, CDR1 is LNHDA and CDR2 is SQIVND (reference sequence). CDR3 size: 12 residues. V lost 1 base and J lost 2, with 3 bases in between. The CDR3 region is CASSIGPYEQYF. CDR3 sequence (DNA): TGTGCCAGTAGTATAGGCCCCTACGAGCAGTACTTC.

This chain joins TRBV19 and TRBJ2-2; 9 bases are shared with TRBD1. This CDR3 comprises 16 residues. V was clipped by 7 bases and J by 0 bases; unmatched bases: 6. CDR1 and CDR2 (germline): LNHDA, SQIVND (reference sequence). CDR3 in amino acids: CASTDRDRANTGELFF. Written as DNA, the CDR3 is TGTGCCAGTACCGATAGGGACAGGGCGAACACCGGGGAGCTGTTTTTT.

The rearrangement joins TRBV25-1 to TRBJ1-2; TRBD1 might be the D (6 bases). CDR1 and CDR2 (germline): MGHDK, SYGVNS. Trimming shortened V by 5 bases and J by 2 bases, and 12 bases separated the two germline ends. The CDR3 is 14 residues long. The CDR3 DNA follows: TGTGCCAGCAGTCCACAGGGTCGGAACTATGGCTACACCTTC. Its translation: CASSPQGRNYGYTF.

This chain uses TRBV10-1 with TRBJ2-3; maybe TRBD2 (5 bases). CDR1 and CDR2 from the germline V gene are WNHNN and SYGVQD (reference sequence). The CDR3 is 15 residues long. V gave up 3 bases and J gave up 2 bases, with 12 bases separating them. The CDR3 sequence is CASSDLQRNTDTQYF. CDR3 DNA: TGCGCCAGCAGTGACCTACAGCGGAACACAGATACGCAGTATTTT.

Written as DNA, the CDR3 is TGTGCCAGCTGCCGGATCAGTTCACCCCTCCACTTT. Its translation is CASCRISSPLHF. The rearrangement joins TRBV6-1 to TRBJ1-6; no firm D call. The ends were cut back, 8 bases at V and 9 bases at J, with 11 bases in the middle. CDR1 is MNHNS, CDR2 SASEGT, per germline. The length of the CDR3 is 12 residues.

Points on this clone: The same CDR3 arises from other DNA sequences in this sample as well. This rearrangement joins TRBV5-1 to TRBJ2-3, with D possibly called TRBD1 or TRBD2 (5 bases each). CDR1 is SGHRS and CDR2 is YFSETQ in the germline V gene. CDR3 length: 14 residues. V dropped 4 bases and J dropped 2 bases, with 11 bases sitting between them. The CDR3 loop reads CASSLGTVTDTQYF. The CDR3 nucleotides read TGCGCCAGCAGCCTCGGGACGGTCACAGATACGCAGTATTTT.

The rearrangement joins TRBV30 to TRBJ2-7; tentative D call: TRBD2 (7 bases). V lost 3 bases to trimming and J lost 4 bases, with 16 bases between them. This CDR3 has 14 amino acids. Germline V gives CDR1 GTSNPN, CDR2 SVGIG (reference sequence). CDR3 loop: CAWREGGGVYEQYF. CDR3 nucleotides: TGTGCCTGGAGGGAAGGAGGGGGGGTTTACGAGCAGTACTTC.

For this clone: The sample has other DNA sequences that encode this CDR3 too. The rearrangement joins TRBV7-9 to TRBJ1-2; D is unclear. The CDR3 runs 14 residues. V lost 2 bases to trimming and J lost 2 bases, with 9 bases between them. CDR1 and CDR2 from the germline V gene are SEHNR and FQNEAQ (reference sequence). CDR3 sequence (DNA): TGTGCCAGCAGCTTATCGGCGGGAAACTATGGCTACACCTTC. This translates into CASSLSAGNYGYTF.

CDR3 DNA: TGTGCCAGCAGACAGACAGGGAGCAATGAGCAGTTCTTC. Amino acids: CASRQTGSNEQFF. The chain combines TRBV28 with TRBJ2-1; 7 bases map to TRBD1. The CDR3 extends over 13 amino acids. The junction had 5 bases not matched to a gene; V was cut back by 6 bases and J by 6 bases. Per the germline V gene, CDR1 is MDHEN and CDR2 is SYDVKM. The full variable domain, its missing parts supplied by reference TRBV28 and TRBJ2-1, is DVKVTQSSRYLVKRTGEKVFLECVQDMDHENMFWYRQDPGLGLRLIYFSYDVKMKEKGDIPEGYSVSREKKERFSLILESASTNQTSMYLCASRQTGSNEQFFGPGTRLTVL.

The chain is built from TRBV5-1 and TRBJ2-5; TRBD2 aligns across 12 bases. The CDR3 contains 15 residues. Germline loops: CDR1 SGHRS, CDR2 YFSETQ. V trimming: 0 bases; J trimming: 5 bases; junction bases outside the gene matches: 2. CDR3 loop: CASSLDGLAGETQYF. CDR3 DNA: TGCGCCAGCAGCTTGGACGGACTAGCGGGGGAGACCCAGTACTTC.

The chain recombines TRBV7-9 with TRBJ1-2; 8 nucleotides match TRBD1. V dropped 5 bases and J dropped 5; count of bases not matched to a gene: 4. CDR3 length: 13 residues. In germline, CDR1 is SEHNR, CDR2 FQNEAQ (reference sequence). The CDR3 region has the DNA TGTGCCAGCAGCGCTCGACAGGGGTATGGCTACACCTTC. Amino acids: CASSARQGYGYTF.

The chain recombines TRBV6-1 with TRBJ1-4; the D gene is possibly TRBD1 (5 bases). Trimming took off 0 bases at V and 8 bases at J, with 13 bases between the two ends. The CDR3 length is 15 residues. Germline V gene lookup returns CDR1 MNHNS and CDR2 SASEGT. CDR3 in DNA: TGTGCCAGCAGTGAAGCGTCGGCAGGGAAAGAAAAACTGTTTTTT. This encodes CASSEASAGKEKLFF.

V usage is TRBV4-1 and J usage is TRBJ1-2; 8 bases are shared with TRBD1. Germline CDR1 is MGHRA and CDR2 is YSYEKL. The CDR3 runs 16 residues. The trim removed 3 bases at V and 6 bases at J, leaving 12 bases unmatched. This CDR3 reads CASSHFPGQASNGYTF. The CDR3 coding sequence is TGCGCCAGCAGCCATTTTCCGGGACAGGCCTCCAATGGCTACACCTTC.

V gene TRBV7-9 combines with J gene TRBJ1-6, with no clear D. Between the trimmed V and J ends, which lost 4 bases and 13 bases, there was a span of 17 bases. This CDR3 has 14 amino acids. The germline V gene encodes CDR1 SEHNR and CDR2 FQNEAQ (reference sequence). The CDR3 is CASSSSFSSMPLHF. CDR3 nucleotide sequence: TGTGCCAGCAGCTCGTCCTTCTCCTCTATGCCCCTCCACTTT.

This rearrangement joins TRBV2 to TRBJ2-7, with TRBD1 matching over 7 bases. The CDR3 runs 14 residues. The V and J ends lost 5 bases and 3 bases, in that order; junction bases with no gene match: 7. The germline gives CDR1 SNHLY, CDR2 FYNNEI. CDR3 loop: CASSTQGQSYEQYF. CDR3 DNA: TGTGCCAGCAGTACACAGGGGCAAAGCTACGAGCAGTACTTC.

As for this clone: Other DNA sequences from this sample encode an identical CDR3 as well. This chain uses TRBV27 with TRBJ2-1; TRBD1 aligns across 8 bases. CDR1 MNHEY and CDR2 SMNVEV come from the germline V gene (reference sequence). The CDR3 contains 15 residues. The V segment lost 5 bases and the J segment 3 bases; nucleotides outside the gene matches: 6. CDR3 in DNA: TGTGCCAGCAGTCCAGGCACAGGGGGCTACAATGAGCAGTTCTTC. Its translation is CASSPGTGGYNEQFF.

This clone has just one count. The chain employs TRBV2 and TRBJ1-6; D gene uncertain. Trimming pared 0 bases from V and 5 bases from J, leaving 14 bases between. The germline CDR1 and CDR2 sequences are SNHLY and FYNNEI. This CDR3 region has 17 residues. In nucleotides, the CDR3 is TGTGCCAGCAGTGAAGCGATAGGGTGGTCGGATAATTCACCCCTCCACTTT. Translated: CASSEAIGWSDNSPLHF.

With regard to this clone: This sample also contains other DNA sequences that code for the same CDR3. J is TRBJ2-5 and V is TRBV5-1; 16 bases align to TRBD2. This CDR3 region has 16 residues. V lost 4 bases and J lost 5; bases outside the gene matches: 5. CDR1 and CDR2 (germline): SGHRS, YFSETQ. CDR3 nucleotides: TGCGCCAGCAGCCTCGGGACTAGCGGGAGGGCTGAGACCCAGTACTTC. Encoded protein: CASSLGTSGRAETQYF.

V gene TRBV2 combines with J gene TRBJ1-6; D unresolved. Trimming took 7 bases from V and 0 from J, leaving 10 bases between them. Per the germline V gene, CDR1 is SNHLY and CDR2 is FYNNEI. The CDR3 contains 15 residues. The CDR3 protein is CASKPVSSYNSPLHF. The CDR3 DNA reads as TGTGCCAGCAAACCCGTAAGCTCCTATAATTCACCCCTCCACTTT.

CDR3: CASSQDRAGGTNTEAFF. The CDR3 DNA reads as TGCGCCAGCAGCCAAGATAGGGCAGGGGGTACGAACACTGAAGCTTTCTTT. The chain is built from TRBV4-3 and TRBJ1-1, with 7 bases matching TRBD1. Trimming cost V 0 bases and J 1 base; bases outside gene matches: 8. Germline V gives CDR1 LGHNA, CDR2 YSLEER. The CDR3 is 17 amino acids.

This chain uses TRBV7-3 with TRBJ1-5; TRBD1 is a possible D gene (6 bases). The germline gives CDR1 SGHTA, CDR2 FQGTGA. CDR3 length equals 15 residues. Trimming pared 5 bases from V and 1 base from J, leaving 12 bases between. The CDR3 coding sequence is TGTGCCAGCAGCCCAGGGAGGGGGAGCAATCAGCCCCAGCATTTT. Protein sequence: CASSPGRGSNQPQHF.

The gene calls are TRBV5-4 and TRBJ1-1, with D uncertain. From germline, CDR1 is SGHNT and CDR2 YYREEE (reference sequence). The CDR3 is made up of 13 amino acids. V was pared by 2 bases and J by 0 bases, with 5 bases between. CDR3 sequence (DNA): TGTGCCAGCAGCTTTCAGATGAACACTGAAGCTTTCTTT. It is translated as CASSFQMNTEAFF.